This T cell receptor beta chain was recovered during a study of metastatic and nonmetastatic thyroid tumors. Germline V gives CDR1 KGHSH, CDR2 LQKENI. V was clipped by 2 bases and J by 0 bases, with 11 bases between them. The CDR3 runs to 16 residues. Using MiXCR, TCRdb re-called clones from the PCR reads. The sample includes under 75,000 clones, around 20% of them seen just once. Each patient came to thyroid surgery without any prior treatment (of any kind). Input material: blood. This receptor was identified in a female donor with papillary thyroid cancer or a benign thyroid nodule (not recorded which). Some clones in this sample may be carry-over from other donors' samples. The V and J genes are TRBV18 and TRBJ2-1, with D hard to call. CDR3 amino acids: CASSPSGQNSYNEQFF. The CDR3 DNA is TGTGCCAGCTCACCATCTGGCCAGAACTCCTACAATGAGCAGTTCTTC. Variable domain in full (rest from reference TRBV18 and TRBJ2-1): NAGVMQNPRHLVRRRGQEARLRCSPMKGHSHVYWYRQLPEEGLKFMVYLQKENIIDESGMPKERFSAEFPKEGPSILRIQQVVRGDSAAYFCASSPSGQNSYNEQFFGPGTRLTVL.